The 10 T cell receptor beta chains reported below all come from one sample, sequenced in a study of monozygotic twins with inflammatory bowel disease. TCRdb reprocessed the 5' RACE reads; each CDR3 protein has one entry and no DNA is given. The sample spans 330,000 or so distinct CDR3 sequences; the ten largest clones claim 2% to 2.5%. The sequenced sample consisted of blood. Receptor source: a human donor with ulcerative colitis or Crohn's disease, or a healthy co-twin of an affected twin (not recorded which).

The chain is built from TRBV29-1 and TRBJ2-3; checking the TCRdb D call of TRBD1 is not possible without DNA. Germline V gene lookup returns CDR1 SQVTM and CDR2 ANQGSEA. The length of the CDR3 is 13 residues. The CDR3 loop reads CSVDGTSTDTQYF.

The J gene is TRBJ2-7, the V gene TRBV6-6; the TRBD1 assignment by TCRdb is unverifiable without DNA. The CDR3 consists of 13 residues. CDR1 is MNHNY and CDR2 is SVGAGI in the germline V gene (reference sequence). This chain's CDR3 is CASSADRVNEQYF.

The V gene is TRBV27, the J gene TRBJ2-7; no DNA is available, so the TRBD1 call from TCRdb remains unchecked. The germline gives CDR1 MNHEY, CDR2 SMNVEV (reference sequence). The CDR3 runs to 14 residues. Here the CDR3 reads CASRAGVRTYEQYF.

The CDR3 here is CASSELGSFYNEQFF. The V call is TRBV2, the J call TRBJ2-1. The CDR3 has 15 amino acids. The germline V gene has CDR1 SNHLY and CDR2 FYNNEI.

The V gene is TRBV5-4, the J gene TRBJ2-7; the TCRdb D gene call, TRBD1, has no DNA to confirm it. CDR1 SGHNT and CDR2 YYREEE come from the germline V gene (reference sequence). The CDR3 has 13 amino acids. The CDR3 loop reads CAIQDRGRYEQYF.

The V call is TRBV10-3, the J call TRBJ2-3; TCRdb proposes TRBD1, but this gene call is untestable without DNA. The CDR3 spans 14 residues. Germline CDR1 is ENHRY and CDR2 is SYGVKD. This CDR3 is CAISDTSGTDTQYF.

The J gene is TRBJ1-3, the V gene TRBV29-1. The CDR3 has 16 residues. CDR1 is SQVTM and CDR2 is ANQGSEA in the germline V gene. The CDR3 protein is CSVEDIGISRADAIYF.

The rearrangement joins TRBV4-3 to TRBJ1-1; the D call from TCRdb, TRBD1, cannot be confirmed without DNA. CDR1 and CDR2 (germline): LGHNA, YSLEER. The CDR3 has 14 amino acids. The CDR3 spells CASSQVTGSDRAFF.

The CDR3 spells CASSTAGTGSSNEQFF. The V call is TRBV19, the J call TRBJ2-1; there is no DNA to check the TCRdb D call of TRBD1. This CDR3 is 16 amino acids long. The germline V gene encodes CDR1 LNHDA and CDR2 SQIVND (reference sequence). The complete variable domain, with remaining parts taken from reference TRBV19 and TRBJ2-1, reads DGGITQSPKYLFRKEGQNVTLSCEQNLNHDAMYWYRQDPGQGLRLIYYSQIVNDFQKGDIAEGYSVSREKKESFPLTVTSAQKNPTAFYLCASSTAGTGSSNEQFFGPGTRLTVL.

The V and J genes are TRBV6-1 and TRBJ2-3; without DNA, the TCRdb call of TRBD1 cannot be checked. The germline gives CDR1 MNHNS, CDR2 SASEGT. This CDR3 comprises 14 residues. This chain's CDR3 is CASRPGHYADTQYF.